Listed here are 18 T cell receptor beta chains from one sample, sequenced in a study of circulating CD8 cells and anti-PD-1 response in melanoma (dated by TCRdb to the early 2020s). TCRdb names NextSeq 500 as the instrument used. Starting from roughly 15 ng of total RNA, TCR libraries were made with the QIAseq Immune Repertoire RNA Library Kit, Human TCR Panel. In TCRdb, the public reads were trimmed at Q25 with fastp and aligned with MiXCR, with productive beta chains retained. For every CDR3 protein sequence, its rows merge into one entry that carries the most common genes and DNA. The sample yields some 2,000 distinct CDR3 sequences; 7.8% were counted once. The top ten clonotypes cover 6.5% to 9% of the sample. Using a BD FACSAria II cell sorter, four subsets defined by PD-1 and/or TIGIT were sorted out of live CD3+CD8+TCRalphabeta+ cells. The input for sequencing was CD8+ T cells from PBMCs, taken at baseline or after one month of anti-PD-1 therapy (not recorded which). These receptors were collected from a human donor with melanoma.

By share, this clonotype counts as medium-sized. The V call is TRBV27, the J call TRBJ2-7; the match to TRBD1 covers 10 bases. V dropped 5 bases and J dropped 5; count of bases not matched to a gene: 6. The germline CDR1 and CDR2 sequences are MNHEY and SMNVEV (reference sequence). The CDR3 extends over 14 amino acids. The CDR3 spells CASSPRQGADEQYF. DNA of the CDR3: TGTGCCAGCAGTCCGCGACAGGGGGCCGACGAGCAGTACTTC.

By sample share, this clonotype is large (0.1 to 1%). The genes are TRBV27 and TRBJ1-5; D is uncertain. Germline V CDR1 and CDR2: MNHEY, SMNVEV (reference sequence). The CDR3 length is 15 residues. Between the trimmed V and J ends, which lost 3 bases and 0 bases, there was a span of 9 bases. The DNA for the CDR3 is TGTGCCAGCAGTTTCTCCATATATAGCAATCAGCCCCAGCATTTT. It yields the protein CASSFSIYSNQPQHF.

This clonotype is deemed medium-sized (0.01 to 0.1%). The CDR3 DNA reads TGTGCCAGCTTGGAGACTAGCGGCTACAATGAGCAGTTCTTC. Its translation is CASLETSGYNEQFF. The chain is built from TRBV5-8 and TRBJ2-1; 9 bases map to TRBD2. Germline V gives CDR1 SGHTS, CDR2 YDEGEE. V trimming: 7 bases; J trimming: 3 bases; junction bases outside the gene matches: 5. The CDR3 has 14 amino acids.

This clonotype is termed medium-sized (0.01 to 0.1%). The chain employs TRBV19 and TRBJ1-2, with D uncertain. CDR1 and CDR2 (germline): LNHDA, SQIVND (reference sequence). This CDR3 is built from 14 residues. Trimming left V 1 base short and J 4 bases short, with 10 bases between. The CDR3 region has the DNA TGTGCCAGTAGTATAGTTAAGGAGGTCTATGGCTACACCTTC. It encodes CASSIVKEVYGYTF.

This clonotype is labeled medium-sized. This chain links TRBV28 with TRBJ2-2, with D possibly matching TRBD1 (5 bases). Germline-derived CDR1 and CDR2 are MDHEN and SYDVKM. CDR3 length: 14 residues. The V end was cut by 3 bases, the J end by 2 bases, with 7 bases between. The CDR3 protein is CASSFDRNTGELFF. CDR3 bases: TGTGCCAGCAGTTTCGACAGAAACACCGGGGAGCTGTTTTTT.

This clonotype is termed medium-sized (0.01 to 0.1%). The rearrangement joins TRBV27 to TRBJ2-1; maybe TRBD2 (6 bases). Germline CDR1 and CDR2: MNHEY and SMNVEV (reference sequence). Trimming took off 5 bases at V and 7 bases at J, with 21 bases between the two ends. CDR3 length equals 16 residues. Here the CDR3 DNA reads TGTGCCAGCAGTCCATATGCCGGGACTCTAGGGAATGAGCAGTTCTTC. Its protein is CASSPYAGTLGNEQFF.

This clonotype is large within its sample. V and J are TRBV28 and TRBJ2-1; D is possibly TRBD1 (7 bases). The germline V and J ends were trimmed by 7 bases and 6 bases, with 19 bases remaining between them. The CDR3 is 15 residues long. Germline assignment: CDR1 MDHEN and CDR2 SYDVKM. The chain's CDR3 is CASTSGQGGLNEQFF. CDR3 DNA: TGTGCCAGCACCTCTGGGCAGGGGGGTCTCAATGAGCAGTTCTTC.

By its share, this clonotype is medium-sized. This rearrangement joins TRBV25-1 to TRBJ2-1; 7 bases map to TRBD1. The trim removed 5 bases at V and 4 bases at J, leaving 5 bases unmatched. The CDR3 consists of 14 residues. Looked up from germline, CDR1 is MGHDK and CDR2 is SYGVNS. The CDR3 coding sequence is TGTGCCAGCAGTCTGACAGGGTGGTACAATGAGCAGTTCTTC. It codes for CASSLTGWYNEQFF.

This clonotype was seen a few times. Just one base apart from a much larger clone, this may be a read error. The chain has TRBV20-1 and TRBJ2-7; 11 bases fit TRBD2. This CDR3 has 15 amino acids. Germline V lookup: CDR1 DFQATT, CDR2 SNEGSKA (reference sequence). This CDR3 reads CSASGLAGGTYEQHF. DNA for the CDR3: TGCAGTGCTAGCGGCCTAGCGGGAGGAACCTACGAGCAGCACTTC.

This clonotype is medium-sized (0.01 to 0.1%) by share. The rearrangement uses TRBV18 and TRBJ2-7; the D gene could be TRBD1 or TRBD2 (6 bases each). CDR3 size: 14 residues. Germline V gene lookup returns CDR1 KGHSH and CDR2 LQKENI. Trimming left V 3 bases short and J 2 bases short, with 11 bases between. CDR3 loop: CASSPSGAPYEQYF. In DNA, the CDR3 is TGTGCCAGCTCACCCTCGGGGGCGCCCTACGAGCAGTACTTC.

This chain uses TRBV11-2 with TRBJ2-1; D gene uncertain. CDR1 and CDR2 from the germline V gene are SGHAT and FQNNGV. The ends were cut back, 1 base at V and 6 bases at J, with 7 bases in the middle. The CDR3 contains 13 residues. The CDR3 region has the DNA TGTGCCAGCAGCTTAGGAGGCGGCAATGAGCAGTTCTTC. Translating gives CASSLGGGNEQFF.

By share, this clonotype counts as medium-sized. The chain joins TRBV24-1 to TRBJ1-2; the D gene is possibly TRBD1 (5 bases). The CDR3 covers 15 residues. Germline loops: CDR1 KGHDR, CDR2 SFDVKD. V shed 3 bases and J shed 6 bases, with 16 bases lying between them. The CDR3: CATSDGSREGDGYTF. The CDR3 nucleotides read TGTGCCACCAGTGATGGGTCCAGGGAGGGTGATGGCTACACCTTC.

By its share, this clonotype is medium-sized. The chain is built from TRBV7-6 and TRBJ2-2; D possibly corresponds to TRBD2 (5 bases). The CDR3 is made up of 15 amino acids. V gave up 5 bases and J gave up 5 bases, with 15 bases separating them. Germline-derived CDR1 and CDR2 are SGHVS and FNYEAQ. The CDR3 reads CASSPMVEETGELFF. CDR3 nucleotide sequence: TGTGCCAGCAGCCCCATGGTGGAGGAGACCGGGGAGCTGTTTTTT.

This clonotype qualifies as medium-sized. This chain joins TRBV27 and TRBJ1-2; 7 nucleotides align to TRBD1. The V gene's germline CDR1 is MNHEY and CDR2 SMNVEV (reference sequence). The V gene end was trimmed by 6 bases and the J gene end by 4 bases; junction bases not matched to a gene: 2. The CDR3 consists of 12 residues. The CDR3 is CASRQGSYGYTF. The DNA of the CDR3 is TGTGCCAGCAGACAGGGGTCCTATGGCTACACCTTC.

This clonotype is medium-sized within its sample. The rearrangement uses TRBV28 and TRBJ2-7; 9 bases fit TRBD2. CDR1 MDHEN and CDR2 SYDVKM come from the germline V gene. The CDR3 loop spans 16 amino acids. The V and J ends lost 4 bases and 4 bases, in that order; junction bases with no gene match: 11. The CDR3 DNA reads as TGTGCCAGCAGTTCGGAGCCGGGACTAGCCTTTTACGAGCAGTACTTC. Protein product: CASSSEPGLAFYEQYF.

This clonotype was seen a few times. The J gene is TRBJ1-4, the V gene TRBV12-3 or TRBV12-4, with D maybe TRBD1 (6 bases). The ends were cut back, 5 bases at V and 8 bases at J, with 12 bases in the middle. The CDR3 runs 13 residues. The CDR3 sequence: CASSRRQAEKLFF. For the CDR3, the DNA is TGTGCCAGCAGTCGACGACAGGCGGAAAAACTGTTTTTT.

Sample share makes this clonotype medium-sized. V usage is TRBV28 and J usage is TRBJ2-7, with TRBD1 identical over 7 bases. The CDR3 totals 11 residues. The germline V gene has CDR1 MDHEN and CDR2 SYDVKM. V gave up 8 bases and J gave up 6 bases; unmatched junction bases: 4. CDR3 nucleotide sequence: TGTGCCAGCCACAGGGGTGTCGAGCAGTACTTC. Amino acid sequence: CASHRGVEQYF. The full variable domain, with the rest looked up from reference TRBV28 and TRBJ2-7, is DVKVTQSSRYLVKRTGEKVFLECVQDMDHENMFWYRQDPGLGLRLIYFSYDVKMKEKGDIPEGYSVSREKKERFSLILESASTNQTSMYLCASHRGVEQYFGPGTRLTVT.

By sample share, this clonotype is medium-sized. The rearrangement links TRBV2 to TRBJ1-5; D is perhaps TRBD1 (5 bases). In germline, CDR1 is SNHLY, CDR2 FYNNEI. The CDR3 length is 13 residues. The V gene lost 6 bases and the J gene lost 7 bases, with 13 bases spanning the gap. The CDR3 reads CASRLGGIQPQHF. The CDR3 DNA follows: TGTGCCAGCAGGTTGGGGGGGATACAGCCCCAGCATTTT.